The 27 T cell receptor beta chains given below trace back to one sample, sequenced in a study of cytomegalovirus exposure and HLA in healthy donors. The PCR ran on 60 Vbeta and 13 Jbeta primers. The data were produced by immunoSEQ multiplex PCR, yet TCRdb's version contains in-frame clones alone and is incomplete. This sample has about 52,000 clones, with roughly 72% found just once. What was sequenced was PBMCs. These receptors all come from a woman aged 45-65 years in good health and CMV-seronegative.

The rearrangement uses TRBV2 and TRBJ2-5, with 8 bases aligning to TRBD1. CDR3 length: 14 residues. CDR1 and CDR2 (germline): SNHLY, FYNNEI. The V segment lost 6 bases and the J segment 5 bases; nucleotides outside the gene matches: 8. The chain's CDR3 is CASRQQGAGETQYF. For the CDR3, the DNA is TGTGCCAGCAGGCAGCAGGGGGCGGGGGAGACCCAGTACTTC.

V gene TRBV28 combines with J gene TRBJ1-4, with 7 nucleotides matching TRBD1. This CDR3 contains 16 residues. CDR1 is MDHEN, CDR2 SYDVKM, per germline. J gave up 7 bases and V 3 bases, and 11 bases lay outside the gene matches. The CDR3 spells CASSFRGQLATEKLFF. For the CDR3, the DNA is TGTGCCAGCAGTTTTAGGGGGCAGCTAGCCACTGAAAAACTGTTTTTT.

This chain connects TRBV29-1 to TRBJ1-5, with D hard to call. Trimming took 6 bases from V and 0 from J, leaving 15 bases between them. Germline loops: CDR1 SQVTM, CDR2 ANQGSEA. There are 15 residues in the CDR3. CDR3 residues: CSVSHAGNSNQPQHF. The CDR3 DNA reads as TGCAGCGTCTCACATGCGGGGAATAGCAATCAGCCCCAGCATTTT.

This CDR3 reads CASSVDRANTEAFF. CDR3 coding DNA: TGTGCCAGCAGCGTAGACAGGGCTAACACTGAAGCTTTCTTT. V is TRBV9 and J is TRBJ1-1; a possible D gene is TRBD1 (6 bases). In germline, CDR1 is SGDLS, CDR2 YYNGEE. V was shortened by 0 bases and J by 2 bases, with 8 bases between the two germline ends. The CDR3 spans 14 residues.

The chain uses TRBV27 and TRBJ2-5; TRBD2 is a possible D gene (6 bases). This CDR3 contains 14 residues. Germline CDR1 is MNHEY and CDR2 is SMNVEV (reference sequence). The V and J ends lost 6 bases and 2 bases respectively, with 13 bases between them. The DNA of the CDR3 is TGTGCCAGCAGCCTGACTAGTAGGCAAGAGACCCAGTACTTC. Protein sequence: CASSLTSRQETQYF.

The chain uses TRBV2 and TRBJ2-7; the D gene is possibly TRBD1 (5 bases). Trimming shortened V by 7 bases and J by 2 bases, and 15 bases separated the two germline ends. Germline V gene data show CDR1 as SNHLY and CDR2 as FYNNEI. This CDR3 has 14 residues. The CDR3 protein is CASKSQGRPYEQYF. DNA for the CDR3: TGTGCCAGCAAAAGTCAGGGTCGACCCTACGAGCAGTACTTC.

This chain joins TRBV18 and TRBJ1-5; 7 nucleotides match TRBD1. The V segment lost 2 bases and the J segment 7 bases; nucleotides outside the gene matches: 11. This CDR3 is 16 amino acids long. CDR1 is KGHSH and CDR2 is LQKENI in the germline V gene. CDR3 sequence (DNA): TGTGCCAGCTCACCAGGGGAAGGGGGCCCGAAACAGCCCCAGCATTTT. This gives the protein CASSPGEGGPKQPQHF.

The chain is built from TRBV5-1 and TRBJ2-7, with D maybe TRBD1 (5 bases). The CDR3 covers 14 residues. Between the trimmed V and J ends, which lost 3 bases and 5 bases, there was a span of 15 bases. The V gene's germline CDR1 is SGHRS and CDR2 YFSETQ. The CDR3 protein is CASSSRSLGDEQYF. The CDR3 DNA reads TGCGCCAGCAGCTCTAGATCTCTAGGGGACGAGCAGTACTTC.

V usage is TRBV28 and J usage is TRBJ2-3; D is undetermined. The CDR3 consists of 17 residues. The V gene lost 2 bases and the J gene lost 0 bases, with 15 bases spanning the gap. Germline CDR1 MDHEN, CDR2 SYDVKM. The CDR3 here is CASSLRVRLTSTDTQYF. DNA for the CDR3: TGTGCCAGCAGTTTACGGGTTCGGCTCACCAGCACAGATACGCAGTATTTT.

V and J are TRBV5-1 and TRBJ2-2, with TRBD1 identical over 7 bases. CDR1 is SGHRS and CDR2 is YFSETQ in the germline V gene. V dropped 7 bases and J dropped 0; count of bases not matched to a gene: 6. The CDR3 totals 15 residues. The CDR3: CASSGTATNTGELFF. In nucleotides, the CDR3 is TGCGCCAGCTCCGGGACAGCCACGAACACCGGGGAGCTGTTTTTT.

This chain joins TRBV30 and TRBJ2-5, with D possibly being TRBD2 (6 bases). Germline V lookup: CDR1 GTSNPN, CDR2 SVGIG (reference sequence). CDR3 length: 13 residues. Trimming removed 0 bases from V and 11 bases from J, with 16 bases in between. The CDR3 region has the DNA TGTGCCTGGAGTGTTAGTGGGGGTCGGGAGCAGTACTTC. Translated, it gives CAWSVSGGREQYF.

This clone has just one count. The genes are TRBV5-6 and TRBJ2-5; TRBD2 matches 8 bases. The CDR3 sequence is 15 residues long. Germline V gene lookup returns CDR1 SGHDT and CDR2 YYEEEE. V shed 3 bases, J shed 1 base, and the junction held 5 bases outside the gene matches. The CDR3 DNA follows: TGTGCCAGCAGCTCCTTCCGGGGGGGCCAAGAGACCCAGTACTTC. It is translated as CASSSFRGGQETQYF.

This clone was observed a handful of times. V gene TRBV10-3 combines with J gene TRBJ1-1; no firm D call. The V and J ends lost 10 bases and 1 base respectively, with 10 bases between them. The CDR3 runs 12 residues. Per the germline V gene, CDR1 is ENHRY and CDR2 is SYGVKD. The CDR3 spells CATGRGNTEAFF. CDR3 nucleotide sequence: TGTGCCACTGGCCGGGGGAACACTGAAGCTTTCTTT.

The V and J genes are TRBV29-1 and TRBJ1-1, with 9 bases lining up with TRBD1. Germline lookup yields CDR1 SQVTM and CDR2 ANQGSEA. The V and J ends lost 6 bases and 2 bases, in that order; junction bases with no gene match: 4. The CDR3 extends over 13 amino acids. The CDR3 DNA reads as TGCAGCGTATCCACAGGGGGCAACACTGAAGCTTTCTTT. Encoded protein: CSVSTGGNTEAFF.

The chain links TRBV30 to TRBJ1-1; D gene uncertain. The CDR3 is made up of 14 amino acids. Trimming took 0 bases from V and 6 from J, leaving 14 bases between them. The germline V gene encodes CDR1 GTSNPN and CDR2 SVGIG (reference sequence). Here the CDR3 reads CAWSVLPEKAEAFF. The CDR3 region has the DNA TGTGCCTGGAGTGTACTTCCGGAGAAAGCTGAAGCTTTCTTT.

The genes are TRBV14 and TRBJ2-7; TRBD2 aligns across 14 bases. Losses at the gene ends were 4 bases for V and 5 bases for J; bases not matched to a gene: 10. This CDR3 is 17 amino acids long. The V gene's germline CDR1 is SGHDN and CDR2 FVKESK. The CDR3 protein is CASSPDLGLAGGHEQYF. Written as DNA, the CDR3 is TGTGCCAGCAGCCCCGACCTCGGACTAGCGGGAGGTCACGAGCAGTACTTC.

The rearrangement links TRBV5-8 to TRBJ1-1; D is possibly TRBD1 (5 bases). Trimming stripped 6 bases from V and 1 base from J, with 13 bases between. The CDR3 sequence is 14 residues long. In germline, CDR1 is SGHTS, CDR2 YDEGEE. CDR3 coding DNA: TGTGCCAGCATGAAGCAAACAGGGAACACTGAAGCTTTCTTT. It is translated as CASMKQTGNTEAFF.

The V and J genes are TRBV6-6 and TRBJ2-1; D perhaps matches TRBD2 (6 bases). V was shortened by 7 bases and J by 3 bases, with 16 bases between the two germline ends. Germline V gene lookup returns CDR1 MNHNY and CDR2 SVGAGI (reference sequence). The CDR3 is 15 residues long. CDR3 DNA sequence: TGTGCCAGCAATACTCTGGGAGGAGTCTACAATGAGCAGTTCTTC. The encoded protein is CASNTLGGVYNEQFF.

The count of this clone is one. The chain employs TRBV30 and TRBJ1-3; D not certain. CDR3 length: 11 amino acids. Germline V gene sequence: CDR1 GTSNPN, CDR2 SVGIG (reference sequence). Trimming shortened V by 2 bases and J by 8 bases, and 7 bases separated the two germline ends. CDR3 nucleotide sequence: TGTGCCTGGAGTAAAGCGGACACCATATATTTT. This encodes CAWSKADTIYF.

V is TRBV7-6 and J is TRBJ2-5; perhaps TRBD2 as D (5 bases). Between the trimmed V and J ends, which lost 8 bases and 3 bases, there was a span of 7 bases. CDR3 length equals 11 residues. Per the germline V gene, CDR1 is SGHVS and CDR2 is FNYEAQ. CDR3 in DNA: TGTGCCAGCTCCGGGGAAGAGACCCAGTACTTC. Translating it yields CASSGEETQYF.

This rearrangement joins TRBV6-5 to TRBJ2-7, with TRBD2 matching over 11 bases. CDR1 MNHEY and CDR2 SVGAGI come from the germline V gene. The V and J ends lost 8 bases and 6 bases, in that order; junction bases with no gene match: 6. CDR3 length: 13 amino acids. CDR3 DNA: TGTGCCAGCGGACTAGCGGGCGCCACCGAGCAGTACTTC. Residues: CASGLAGATEQYF.

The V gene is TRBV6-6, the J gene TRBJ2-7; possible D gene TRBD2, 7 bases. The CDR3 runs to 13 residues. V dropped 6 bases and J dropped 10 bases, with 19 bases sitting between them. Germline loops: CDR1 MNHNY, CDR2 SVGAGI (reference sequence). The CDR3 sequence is CASRKPSGGDQYF. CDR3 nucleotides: TGTGCCAGCAGGAAACCCTCGGGGGGCGATCAGTACTTC.

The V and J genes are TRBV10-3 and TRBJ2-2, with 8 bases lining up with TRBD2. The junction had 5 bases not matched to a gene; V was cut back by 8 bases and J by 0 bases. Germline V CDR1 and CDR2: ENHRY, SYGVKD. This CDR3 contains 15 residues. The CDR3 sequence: CAIGAGGPNTGELFF. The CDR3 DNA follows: TGTGCCATCGGCGCGGGGGGCCCGAACACCGGGGAGCTGTTTTTT.

This chain's CDR3 is CASSQAGGNEAFF. The CDR3 DNA follows: TGCGCCAGCAGCCAGGCAGGGGGAAATGAAGCTTTCTTT. This chain joins TRBV4-3 and TRBJ1-1, with 7 bases matching TRBD1. The CDR3 has 13 amino acids. In germline, CDR1 is LGHNA, CDR2 YSLEER. Trimming removed 3 bases from V and 7 bases from J; junction bases left unmatched: 5.

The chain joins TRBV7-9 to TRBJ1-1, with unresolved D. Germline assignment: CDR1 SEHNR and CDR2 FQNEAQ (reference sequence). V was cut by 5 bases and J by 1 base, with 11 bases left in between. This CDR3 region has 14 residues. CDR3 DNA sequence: TGTGCCAGCAGCCCGCCTTACAGGAACACTGAAGCTTTCTTT. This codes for CASSPPYRNTEAFF.

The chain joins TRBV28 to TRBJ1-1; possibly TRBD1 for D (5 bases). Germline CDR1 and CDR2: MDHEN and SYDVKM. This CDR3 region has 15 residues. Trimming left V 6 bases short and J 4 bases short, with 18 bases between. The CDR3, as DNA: TGTGCCAGCAGCTCCCTAGGTCAGGGCGGCACTGAAGCTTTCTTT. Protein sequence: CASSSLGQGGTEAFF.

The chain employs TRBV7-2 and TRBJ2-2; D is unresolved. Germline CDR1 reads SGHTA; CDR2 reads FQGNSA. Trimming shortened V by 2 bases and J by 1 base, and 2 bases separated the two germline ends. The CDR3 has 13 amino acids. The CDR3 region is CASSLLNTGELFF. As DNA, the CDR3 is TGTGCCAGCAGCTTACTGAACACCGGGGAGCTGTTTTTT.